The T cell receptor beta chain described here comes from a study of T cell changes during pregnancy in multiple sclerosis. Using immunoSEQ multiplex PCR, the repertoire was profiled, and TCRdb retains in-frame clones only, with some absent. The sample includes 20,000 to 25,000 clones, roughly 90% of them seen just once. The J segment lost 3 bases and the V segment lost 1 base, leaving 9 bases of the junction unmatched. Germline V lookup: CDR1 SGHVS, CDR2 FNYEAQ. The CDR3 has 17 amino acids. V and J are TRBV7-6 and TRBJ2-3, with 8 bases fitting TRBD2. The TCR originated in a female donor with multiple sclerosis, enrolled in a pregnancy study. The starting material was CD4+ T cells from peripheral blood mononuclear cells, obtained in the third trimester of pregnancy. CDR3 sequence reads: CASSLVQAGVHTDTQYF. The CDR3 nucleotides read TGTGCCAGCAGCTTAGTTCAAGCGGGGGTCCATACAGATACGCAGTATTTT.